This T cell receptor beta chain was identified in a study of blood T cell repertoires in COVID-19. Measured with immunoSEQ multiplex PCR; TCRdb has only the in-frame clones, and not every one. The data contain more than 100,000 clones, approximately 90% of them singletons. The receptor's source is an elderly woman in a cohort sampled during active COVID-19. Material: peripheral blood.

DNA of the CDR3: TGTGCCAGCAGTGTCTCGGGACTAGCGGGTAATGAGCAGTTCTTC. Its protein product is CASSVSGLAGNEQFF. The chain has TRBV2 and TRBJ2-1; 12 nucleotides agree with TRBD2. The trim removed 4 bases at V and 7 bases at J, leaving 5 bases unmatched. The CDR3 runs 15 residues. In germline, CDR1 is SNHLY, CDR2 FYNNEI.